This entry describes one T cell receptor beta chain. V lost 3 bases and J lost 5, with 10 bases in between. Germline CDR1 is KGHDR and CDR2 is SFDVKD. CDR3 length: 14 residues. Only in-frame clones appear in the TCRdb table, and some are missing; sequencing was by immunoSEQ multiplex PCR. The data hold 150,000 to 200,000 clones, with approximately 90% observed a single time. The sample originates from a study of blood T cell repertoires in COVID-19. The material sequenced was PBMCs or T cells enriched from blood (not recorded which). This sequence originates from a woman aged 50 to 60 who had recovered from COVID-19. The rearrangement joins TRBV24-1 to TRBJ2-1; D is possibly TRBD1 (5 bases). CDR3 sequence: CATSDTQGNNEQFF. The CDR3 DNA sequence: TGTGCCACCAGTGATACCCAGGGAAACAATGAGCAGTTCTTC.